Listed below are T cell receptor beta chains from one sample, sequenced in a study of blood T cell repertoires in COVID-19. The repertoire was sequenced with immunoSEQ multiplex PCR; TCRdb's copy has only in-frame clones and lacks some. This table has about 310,000 clones, roughly 89% appearing once. The sequenced material came from PBMCs or T cells enriched from blood (not recorded which). These receptors all come from a woman under 30 who had recovered from COVID-19. CDR3s include the opening cysteine and the closing phenylalanine or tryptophan. Each record gives: clone size, V gene, D gene, J gene, CDR3 DNA, CDR3 protein. A D gene is named only where the DNA matches it firmly. The size entry is marked missing in some rows and otherwise reads once, few, many or a size class.

-,TRBV9,TRBD2,TRBJ2-1,TGTGCCAGCAGCGTAGGACTAGCGGGAGGGCGGGATGAGCAGTTCTTC,CASSVGLAGGRDEQFF
-,TRBV19,TRBD2,TRBJ2-2,TGTGCCAGTAGTATCCTAGCGGGATACGAGGGCACCGGGGAGCTGTTTTTT,CASSILAGYEGTGELFF
-,TRBV28,-,TRBJ1-6,TGTGCCAGCAGGGGCCCGGGGGATAATTCACCCCTCCACTTT,CASRGPGDNSPLHF
-,TRBV28,-,TRBJ1-3,TGTGCCAGCAGTTTTGACAGATACCCTGGAAACACCATATATTTT,CASSFDRYPGNTIYF
-,TRBV5-6,-,TRBJ1-5,TGTGCCAGCAGCTTGGAGAGGCTAGGGCCCCAGCATTTT,CASSLERLGPQHF
-,TRBV19,-,TRBJ1-4,TGTGCCAGTAGTTTTGGCGTGGCAGGGTCAACTAATGAAAAACTGTTTTTT,CASSFGVAGSTNEKLFF
-,TRBV11-2,TRBD1,TRBJ1-1,TGTGCCAGCCAAGGGACAGGGAAGTACGCTTTCTTT,CASQGTGKYAFF
-,TRBV5-1,-,TRBJ1-6,TGCGCCAGCAGCTTGGACGGGTTCTATAATTCACCCCTCCACTTT,CASSLDGFYNSPLHF
-,TRBV9,TRBD2,TRBJ2-2,TGTGCCAGCAGCCAGCCGGGGGGGACCGGGGAGCTGTTTTTT,CASSQPGGTGELFF
-,TRBV7-2,-,TRBJ1-1,TGTGCCAGCAGCTTAGCGACAGCTATGAACACTGAAGCTTTCTTT,CASSLATAMNTEAFF
once,TRBV19,TRBD1,TRBJ2-2,TGTGCCAGTCTCAACAGGGGAGTTAGCACCGGGGAGCTGTTTTTT,CASLNRGVSTGELFF
-,TRBV6-4,TRBD2,TRBJ2-1,TGTGCCAGCAGTGAAACTAGCGGGGACGCTTCCTACAATGAGCAGTTCTTC,CASSETSGDASYNEQFF
-,TRBV9,TRBD2,TRBJ2-3,TGTGCCAGCAGCGGGGGTCGGCTAGCGGGGCCTTCGGGCGATACGCAGTATTTT,CASSGGRLAGPSGDTQYF
-,TRBV3-1/TRBV3-2,TRBD1,TRBJ1-2,TGTGCCAGCAGCCAGCAACCGGGACAGACCTATGGCTACACCTTC,CASSQQPGQTYGYTF
-,TRBV7-2,TRBD1,TRBJ1-2,TGTGCCAGCAGCTTCGGACAGGGCCCCTCCTTC,CASSFGQGPSF
-,TRBV28,-,TRBJ1-1,TGTGCCAGCAGTTTATGGCAGGGAGAAGCTTTCTTT,CASSLWQGEAFF
-,TRBV19,TRBD1,TRBJ1-2,TGTGCCAGTAATCCAGGGGGCTTTGGCTACACCTTC,CASNPGGFGYTF
few,TRBV6-2/TRBV6-3,TRBD2,TRBJ2-3,TGTGCCAGCAGTAGCCGACTAGCGGGGGACACAGATACGCAGTATTTT,CASSSRLAGDTDTQYF
few,TRBV19,-,TRBJ1-6,TGTGCCAGTAGTATTGCTGACAGGTCGAGGTCCAATTCACCCCTCCACTTT,CASSIADRSRSNSPLHF
-,TRBV9,-,TRBJ1-3,TGTGCCAGCAGCGTTGGACACTCCTCTGGAAACACCATATATTTT,CASSVGHSSGNTIYF
-,TRBV28,-,TRBJ2-7,TGTGCCAGCAGTTTAGAGTTCAGGGGGGTCGCCAAGCCGCCCGACTACGAGCAGTACTTC,CASSLEFRGVAKPPDYEQYF
-,TRBV7-7,TRBD2,TRBJ2-1,TGTGCCAGCAGCTTAGACCCTCCACTAGCGGGGATCAACAATGAGCAGTTCTTC,CASSLDPPLAGINNEQFF
-,TRBV15,-,TRBJ1-6,TGTGCCACCAGCAGAGATCTAGACAGGAGGTATTCACCCCTCCACTTT,CATSRDLDRRYSPLHF
many,TRBV5-1,-,TRBJ1-1,TGCGCCAGCAGCTTGTTGGGGCGCGAAGCTTTCTTT,CASSLLGREAFF
-,TRBV15,-,TRBJ1-1,TGTGCCACCAGCAGAGAATTTGGCAGGGGCCCTGAAGCTTTCTTT,CATSREFGRGPEAFF
-,TRBV5-1,TRBD2,TRBJ2-3,TGCGCCAGCAGCTCACAGACTAGCCTAAACACGCAGTATTTT,CASSSQTSLNTQYF
once,TRBV19,-,TRBJ1-1,TGTGCCAGTACCAGAGGACAGATGAACACTGAAGCTTTCTTT,CASTRGQMNTEAFF
once,TRBV19,-,TRBJ1-2,TGTGCCAGTAGTATACTTTCTCCTGACAGGCCTGGCTACACCTTC,CASSILSPDRPGYTF
-,TRBV11-1,-,TRBJ2-3,TGTGCCAGCAGGGGGCGAGGAGATACGCAGTATTTT,CASRGRGDTQYF
-,TRBV28,-,TRBJ1-1,TGTGCCAGCATAATTCGGGGGGCCTTGAACACTGAAGCTTTCTTT,CASIIRGALNTEAFF
-,TRBV18,-,TRBJ2-7,TGTGCCAGCTCACCTTTACTAGCCCCTTCCTACGAGCAGTACTTC,CASSPLLAPSYEQYF
once,TRBV27,-,TRBJ1-6,TGTGCCAGCAGTTTTGGGGTAAGACAGAAGAATTCACCCCTCCACTTT,CASSFGVRQKNSPLHF
-,TRBV4-3,TRBD1,TRBJ1-2,TGCGCCAGCAGCCAAGATAAGGGACAGCTTTATGGCTACACCTTC,CASSQDKGQLYGYTF
-,TRBV5-4,TRBD2,TRBJ2-3,TGTGCCAGTAAAAGGGGCGGGGGGTTCAGCACAGATACGCAGTATTTT,CASKRGGGFSTDTQYF
-,TRBV19,-,TRBJ1-1,TGTGTGCGGAGGCGGGATGCTGCTTTCTTT,CVRRRDAAFF
-,TRBV11-3,TRBD2,TRBJ2-7,TGTGCCAGCAGCTTAGGCAGCGGGAGTGGGTACGAGCAGTACTTC,CASSLGSGSGYEQYF
-,TRBV9,TRBD2,TRBJ2-1,TGTGCCAGCAGTTTGGGACTAGAGGTATATGAGCAGTTCTTC,CASSLGLEVYEQFF
-,TRBV6-5,-,TRBJ2-3,TGTGCCAGCAGTTACTCGGCAGGGGAACGGGATACGCAGTATTTT,CASSYSAGERDTQYF
-,TRBV5-6,-,TRBJ1-6,TGTGCCAGCAGCTTGGATGCCAGGGGAAATTCACCCCTCCACTTT,CASSLDARGNSPLHF
-,TRBV30,-,TRBJ1-1,TGTGCCTGGAGTATCCAGGCGAACACTGAAGCTTTCTTT,CAWSIQANTEAFF